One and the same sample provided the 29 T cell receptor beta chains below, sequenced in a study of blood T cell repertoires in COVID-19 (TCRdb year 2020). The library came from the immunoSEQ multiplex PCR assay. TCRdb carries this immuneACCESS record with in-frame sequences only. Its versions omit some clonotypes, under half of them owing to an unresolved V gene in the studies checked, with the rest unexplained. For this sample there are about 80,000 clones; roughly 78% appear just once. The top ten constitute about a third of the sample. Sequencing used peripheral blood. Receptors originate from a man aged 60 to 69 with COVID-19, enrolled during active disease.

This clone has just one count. The CDR3 bases are TGTGCCAGCAATGGACAGGGGGTTACCTTGAACTATGGCTACACCTTC. It specifies CASNGQGVTLNYGYTF. V and J are TRBV2 and TRBJ1-2; TRBD1 matches at 10 bases. The CDR3 loop spans 16 amino acids. CDR1 is SNHLY and CDR2 is FYNNEI in the germline V gene. Trimming took 7 bases from V and 2 from J; bases not matched to a gene: 10.

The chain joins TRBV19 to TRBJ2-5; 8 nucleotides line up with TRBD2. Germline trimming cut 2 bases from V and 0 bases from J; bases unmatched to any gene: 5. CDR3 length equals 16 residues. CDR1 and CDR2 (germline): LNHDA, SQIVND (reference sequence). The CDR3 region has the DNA TGTGCCAGTAGTATATTGTCGGGGGGGCACCAAGAGACCCAGTACTTC. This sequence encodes CASSILSGGHQETQYF.

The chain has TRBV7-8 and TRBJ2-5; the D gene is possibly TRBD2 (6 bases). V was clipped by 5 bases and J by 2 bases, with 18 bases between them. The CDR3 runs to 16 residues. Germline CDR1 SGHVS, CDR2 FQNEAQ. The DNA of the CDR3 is TGTGCCAGCAGCACACCTTGGAGGGCTGCTCAAGAGACCCAGTACTTC. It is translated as CASSTPWRAAQETQYF. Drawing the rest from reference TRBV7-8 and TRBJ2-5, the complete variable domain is GAGVSQSPRYKVAKRGQDVALRCDPISGHVSLFWYQQALGQGPEFLTYFQNEAQLDKSGLPSDRFFAERPEGSVSTLKIQRTQQEDSAVYLCASSTPWRAAQETQYFGPGTRLLVL.

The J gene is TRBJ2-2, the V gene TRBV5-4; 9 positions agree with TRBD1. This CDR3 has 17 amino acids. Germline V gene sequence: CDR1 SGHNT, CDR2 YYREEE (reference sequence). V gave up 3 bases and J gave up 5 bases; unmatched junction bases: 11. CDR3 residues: CASSSKNRDRATGELFF. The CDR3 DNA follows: TGTGCCAGCAGCTCCAAAAATCGGGACAGGGCTACCGGGGAGCTGTTTTTT.

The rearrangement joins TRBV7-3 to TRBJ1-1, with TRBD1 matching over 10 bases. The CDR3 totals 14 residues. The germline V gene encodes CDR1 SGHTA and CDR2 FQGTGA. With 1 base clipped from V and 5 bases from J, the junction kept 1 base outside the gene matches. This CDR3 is CASSLMGQGTEAFF. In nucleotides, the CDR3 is TGTGCCAGCAGCTTAATGGGACAGGGGACTGAAGCTTTCTTT. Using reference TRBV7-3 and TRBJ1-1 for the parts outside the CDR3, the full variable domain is GAGVSQTPSNKVTEKGKYVELRCDPISGHTALYWYRQSLGQGPEFLIYFQGTGAADDSGLPNDRFFAVRPEGSVSTLKIQRTERGDSAVYLCASSLMGQGTEAFFGQGTRLTVV.

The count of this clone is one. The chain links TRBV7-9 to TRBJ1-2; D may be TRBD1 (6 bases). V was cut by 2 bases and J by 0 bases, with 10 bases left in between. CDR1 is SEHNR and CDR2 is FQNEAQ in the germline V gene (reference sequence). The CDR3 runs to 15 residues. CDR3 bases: TGTGCCAGCAGCTTACCAGGGGAAGCTAACTATGGCTACACCTTC. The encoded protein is CASSLPGEANYGYTF.

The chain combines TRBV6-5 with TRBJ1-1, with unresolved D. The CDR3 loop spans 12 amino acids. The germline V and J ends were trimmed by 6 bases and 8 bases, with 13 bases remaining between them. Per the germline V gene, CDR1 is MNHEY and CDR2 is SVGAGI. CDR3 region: CASRSGMWEAFF. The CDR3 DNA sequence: TGTGCCAGCAGGAGCGGGATGTGGGAAGCTTTCTTT.

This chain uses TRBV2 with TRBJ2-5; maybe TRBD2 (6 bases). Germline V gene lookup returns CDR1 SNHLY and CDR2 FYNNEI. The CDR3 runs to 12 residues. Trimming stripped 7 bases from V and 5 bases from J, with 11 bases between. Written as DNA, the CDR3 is TGTGCCAGCATAGGGGAGGTGGAGACCCAGTACTTC. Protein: CASIGEVETQYF.

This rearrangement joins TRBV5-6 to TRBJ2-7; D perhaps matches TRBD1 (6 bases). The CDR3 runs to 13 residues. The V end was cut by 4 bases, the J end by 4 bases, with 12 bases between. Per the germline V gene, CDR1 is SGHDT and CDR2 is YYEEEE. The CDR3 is CASSLIGGYEQYF. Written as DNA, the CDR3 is TGTGCCAGCAGCCTTATAGGGGGTTACGAGCAGTACTTC.

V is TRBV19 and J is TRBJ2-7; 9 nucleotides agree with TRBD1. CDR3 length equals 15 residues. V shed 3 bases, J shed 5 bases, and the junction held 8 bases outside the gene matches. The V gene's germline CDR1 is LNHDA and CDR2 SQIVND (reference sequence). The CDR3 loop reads CASSIVGTGSHEQYF. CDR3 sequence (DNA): TGTGCCAGTAGTATCGTGGGGACAGGGTCCCACGAGCAGTACTTC.

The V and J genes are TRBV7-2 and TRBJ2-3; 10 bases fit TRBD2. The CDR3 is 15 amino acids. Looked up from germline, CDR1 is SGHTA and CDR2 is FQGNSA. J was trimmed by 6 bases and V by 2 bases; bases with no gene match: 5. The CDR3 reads CASSLSGGAFDTQYF. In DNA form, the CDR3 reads TGTGCCAGCAGCTTAAGCGGGGGGGCCTTTGATACGCAGTATTTT.

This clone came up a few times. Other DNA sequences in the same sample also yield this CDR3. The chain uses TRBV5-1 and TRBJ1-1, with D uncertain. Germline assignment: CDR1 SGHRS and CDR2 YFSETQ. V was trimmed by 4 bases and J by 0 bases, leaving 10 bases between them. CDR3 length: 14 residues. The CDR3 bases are TGCGCCAGCAGCCCCCTCAGTATGAACACTGAAGCTTTCTTT. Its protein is CASSPLSMNTEAFF.

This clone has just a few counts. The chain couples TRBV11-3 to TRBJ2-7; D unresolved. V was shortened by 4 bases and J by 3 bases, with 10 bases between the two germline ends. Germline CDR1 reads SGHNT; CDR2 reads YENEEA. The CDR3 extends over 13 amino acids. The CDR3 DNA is TGTGCCAGCAGCTCCCCGCGGATCTACGAGCAGTACTTC. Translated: CASSSPRIYEQYF.

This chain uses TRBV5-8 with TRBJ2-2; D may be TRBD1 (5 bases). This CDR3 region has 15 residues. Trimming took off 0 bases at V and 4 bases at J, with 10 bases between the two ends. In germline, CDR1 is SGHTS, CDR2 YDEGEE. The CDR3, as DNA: TGTGCCAGCAGCTTGGGACAGAGACTCACCGGGGAGCTGTTTTTT. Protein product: CASSLGQRLTGELFF.

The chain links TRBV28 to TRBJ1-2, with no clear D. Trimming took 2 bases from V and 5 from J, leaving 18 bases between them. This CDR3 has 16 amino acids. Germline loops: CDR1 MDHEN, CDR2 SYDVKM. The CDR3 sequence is CASSLAQRQAGYGYTF. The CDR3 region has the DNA TGTGCCAGCAGTTTAGCCCAAAGGCAGGCGGGTTATGGCTACACCTTC.

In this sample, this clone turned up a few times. CDR3: CASSLGAADTINEQFF. For the CDR3, the DNA is TGCGCCAGCAGCTTGGGTGCCGCGGACACGATCAATGAGCAGTTCTTC. The V and J genes are TRBV5-1 and TRBJ2-1; TRBD1 might be the D (5 bases). Trimming took off 0 bases at V and 6 bases at J, with 16 bases between the two ends. Germline assignment: CDR1 SGHRS and CDR2 YFSETQ. There are 16 residues in the CDR3.

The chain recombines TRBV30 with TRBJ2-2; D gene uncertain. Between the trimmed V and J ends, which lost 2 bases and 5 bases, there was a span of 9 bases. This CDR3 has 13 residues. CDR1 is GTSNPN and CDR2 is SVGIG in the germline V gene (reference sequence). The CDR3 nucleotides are TGTGCCTGGAGTCCATCCGGTACCGGGGAGCTGTTTTTT. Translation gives CAWSPSGTGELFF. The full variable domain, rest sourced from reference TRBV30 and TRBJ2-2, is SQTIHQWPATLVQPVGSPLSLECTVEGTSNPNLYWYRQAAGRGLQLLFYSVGIGQISSEVPQNLSASRPQDRQFILSSKKLLLSDSGFYLCAWSPSGTGELFFGEGSRLTVL.

The DNA of the CDR3 is TGTGCCTGGAGTCCGGGGAGGGTTGCTGGGGGGATCTACGAGCAGTACTTC. As protein: CAWSPGRVAGGIYEQYF. The chain couples TRBV30 to TRBJ2-7; 7 nucleotides match TRBD2. This CDR3 comprises 17 residues. J lost 3 bases, V lost 2 bases, and 16 bases had no gene match. CDR1 GTSNPN and CDR2 SVGIG come from the germline V gene (reference sequence).

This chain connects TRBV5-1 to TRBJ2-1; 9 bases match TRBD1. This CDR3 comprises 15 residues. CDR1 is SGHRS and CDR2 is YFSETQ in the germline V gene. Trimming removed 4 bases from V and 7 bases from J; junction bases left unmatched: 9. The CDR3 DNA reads TGCGCCAGCAGCATGGGACAGGGTGGTTTTAATGAGCAGTTCTTC. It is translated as CASSMGQGGFNEQFF.

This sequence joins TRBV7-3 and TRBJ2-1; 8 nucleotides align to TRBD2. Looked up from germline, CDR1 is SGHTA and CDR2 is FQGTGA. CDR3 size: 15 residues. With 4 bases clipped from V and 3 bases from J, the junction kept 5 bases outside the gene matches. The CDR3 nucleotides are TGTGCCAGCAGCTATTTAGCGGGACTCTACAATGAGCAGTTCTTC. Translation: CASSYLAGLYNEQFF.

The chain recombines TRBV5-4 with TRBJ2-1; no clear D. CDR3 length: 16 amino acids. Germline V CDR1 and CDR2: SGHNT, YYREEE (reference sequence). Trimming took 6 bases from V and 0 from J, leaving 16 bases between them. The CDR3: CASTFVDWSSYNEQFF. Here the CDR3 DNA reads TGTGCCAGCACCTTTGTTGACTGGTCCTCCTACAATGAGCAGTTCTTC. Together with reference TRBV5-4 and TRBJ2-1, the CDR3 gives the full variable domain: ETGVTQSPTHLIKTRGQQVTLRCSSQSGHNTVSWYQQALGQGPQFIFQYYREEENGRGNFPPRFSGLQFPNYSSELNVNALELDDSALYLCASTFVDWSSYNEQFFGPGTRLTVL.

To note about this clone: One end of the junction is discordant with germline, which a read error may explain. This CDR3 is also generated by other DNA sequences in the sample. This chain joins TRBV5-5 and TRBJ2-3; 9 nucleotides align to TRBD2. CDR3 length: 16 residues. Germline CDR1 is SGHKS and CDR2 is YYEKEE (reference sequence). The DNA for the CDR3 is TGTGCCCGCAGTTTGGGCGGGGGGGGGCGGGCCCTCCCTGGGTATTTT. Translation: CARSLGGGGRALPGYF.

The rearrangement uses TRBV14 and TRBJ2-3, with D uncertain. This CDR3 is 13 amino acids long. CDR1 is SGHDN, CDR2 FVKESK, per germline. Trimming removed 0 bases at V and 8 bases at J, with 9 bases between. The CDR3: CASSQDWAGTQYF. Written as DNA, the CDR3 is TGTGCCAGCAGCCAAGACTGGGCTGGTACGCAGTATTTT.

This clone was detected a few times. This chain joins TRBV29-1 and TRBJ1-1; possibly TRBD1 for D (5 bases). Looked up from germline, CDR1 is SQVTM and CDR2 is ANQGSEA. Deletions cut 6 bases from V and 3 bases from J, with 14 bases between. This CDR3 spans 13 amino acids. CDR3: CSVTNGGDTEAFF. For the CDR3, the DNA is TGCAGCGTGACGAACGGGGGGGACACTGAAGCTTTCTTT. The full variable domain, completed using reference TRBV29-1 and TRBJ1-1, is SAVISQKPSRDICQRGTSLTIQCQVDSQVTMMFWYRQQPGQSLTLIATANQGSEATYESGFVIDKFPISRPNLTFSTLTVSNMSPEDSSIYLCSVTNGGDTEAFFGQGTRLTVV.

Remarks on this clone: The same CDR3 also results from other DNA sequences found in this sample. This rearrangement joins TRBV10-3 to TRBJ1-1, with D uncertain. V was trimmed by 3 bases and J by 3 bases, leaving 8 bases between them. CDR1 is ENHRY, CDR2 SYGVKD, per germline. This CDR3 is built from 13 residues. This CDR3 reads CAISDRGDTEAFF. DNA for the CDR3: TGTGCCATCAGTGACCGGGGAGACACTGAAGCTTTCTTT.

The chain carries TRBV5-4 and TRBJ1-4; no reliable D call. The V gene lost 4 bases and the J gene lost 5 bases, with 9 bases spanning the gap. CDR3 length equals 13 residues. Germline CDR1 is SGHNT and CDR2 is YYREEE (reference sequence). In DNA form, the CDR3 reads TGTGCCAGCAGCCCCCAGGCGAATGAAAAACTGTTTTTT. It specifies CASSPQANEKLFF.

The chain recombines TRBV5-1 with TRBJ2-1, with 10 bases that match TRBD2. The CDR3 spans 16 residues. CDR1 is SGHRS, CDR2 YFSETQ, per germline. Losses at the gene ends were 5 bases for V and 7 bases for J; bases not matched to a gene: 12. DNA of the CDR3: TGCGCCAGCAGTTCTACACTAGCGGGACTCGGGAATGAGCAGTTCTTC. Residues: CASSSTLAGLGNEQFF.

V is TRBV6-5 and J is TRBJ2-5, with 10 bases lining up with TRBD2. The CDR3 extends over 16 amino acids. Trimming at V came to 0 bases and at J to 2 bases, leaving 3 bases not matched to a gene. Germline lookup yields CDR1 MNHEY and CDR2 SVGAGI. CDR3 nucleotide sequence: TGTGCCAGCAGTTACTCGAATAGCGGGGGGCAAGAGACCCAGTACTTC. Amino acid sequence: CASSYSNSGGQETQYF.

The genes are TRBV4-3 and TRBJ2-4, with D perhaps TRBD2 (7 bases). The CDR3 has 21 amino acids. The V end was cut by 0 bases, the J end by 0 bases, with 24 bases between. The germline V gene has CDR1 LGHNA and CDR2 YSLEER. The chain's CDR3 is CASSQEFRGAGPNQAKNIQYF. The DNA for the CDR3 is TGCGCCAGCAGCCAAGAGTTTCGGGGGGCCGGGCCGAACCAAGCCAAAAACATTCAGTACTTC.